The T cell receptor (beta chain) under discussion was sequenced for a study of cytomegalovirus exposure and HLA in healthy donors. Germline CDR1 SGHRS, CDR2 YFSETQ. There are 14 residues in the CDR3. The ends lost 2 bases at V and 7 bases at J; junction bases unmatched: 3. TCRdb keeps only in-frame clones here, not all; method: immunoSEQ multiplex PCR. The sample yields under 150,000 clones, 70% to 90% seen once. Sequenced material: PBMCs. The J gene is TRBJ2-1, the V gene TRBV5-1; 10 bases match TRBD2. This clonotype was sampled from a man in his late teens or twenties in good health and CMV-seropositive. The CDR3 region has the DNA TGCGCCAGCAGCTTCTATAGCGGGAGGAATGAGCAGTTCTTC. It encodes CASSFYSGRNEQFF.